One sample yielded the 9 T cell receptor beta chains listed below, sequenced in a study of blood T cell repertoires in COVID-19. Profiled with immunoSEQ multiplex PCR; TCRdb holds only in-frame clones, not every one. Among 140,000 or so clones, around nine tenths were seen once, and the ten largest hold about 9.4%. The sequencing input was peripheral blood. The receptors here all came from a woman aged 45-59 years with active or convalescent COVID-19.

This rearrangement joins TRBV7-6 to TRBJ1-2; unclear D gene. CDR1 and CDR2 (germline): SGHVS, FNYEAQ. V was clipped by 4 bases and J by 4 bases, with 16 bases between them. This CDR3 has 15 residues. The CDR3 region has the DNA TGTGCCAGCAGCTCGAGACAAGGTTTGATCTATGGCTACACCTTC. Protein sequence: CASSSRQGLIYGYTF.

This chain links TRBV28 with TRBJ1-1, with D possibly TRBD1 on 6 matching bases. The length of the CDR3 is 15 residues. Per germline, CDR1 MDHEN and CDR2 SYDVKM. Trimming left V 5 bases short and J 6 bases short, with 19 bases between. The DNA for the CDR3 is TGTGCCAGCAGTATCTTACAGGGTAACGGCGCTGAAGCTTTCTTT. Its protein product is CASSILQGNGAEAFF.

The chain uses TRBV2 and TRBJ1-6; D call uncertain. The CDR3 has 18 amino acids. V was pared by 7 bases and J by 1 base, with 20 bases between. Germline CDR1 reads SNHLY; CDR2 reads FYNNEI. The CDR3 nucleotides are TGTGCCAGCACCCCTGGAGCTTTTGGATGGTCCTATAATTCACCCCTCCACTTT. The encoded protein is CASTPGAFGWSYNSPLHF.

The CDR3 nucleotides are TGTGCCAGCAGCCAAGAAGGAGCGGTCTACGAGCAGTACTTC. It is translated as CASSQEGAVYEQYF. The rearrangement uses TRBV4-2 and TRBJ2-7; D might be TRBD2 (5 bases). Trimming stripped 0 bases from V and 3 bases from J, with 9 bases between. The CDR3 is made up of 14 amino acids. Per germline, CDR1 LGHNA and CDR2 YNFKEQ.

The V and J genes are TRBV19 and TRBJ2-5, with D perhaps matching TRBD2 (6 bases). Trimming pared 5 bases from V and 2 bases from J, leaving 12 bases between. The CDR3 is made up of 14 amino acids. Germline CDR1 reads LNHDA; CDR2 reads SQIVND (reference sequence). The CDR3 sequence is CASSPGLLQETQYF. CDR3 coding DNA: TGTGCCAGTAGTCCGGGACTTTTACAAGAGACCCAGTACTTC.

The chain employs TRBV7-9 and TRBJ2-1; TRBD2 agrees at 8 bases. The V gene's germline CDR1 is SEHNR and CDR2 FQNEAQ (reference sequence). The CDR3 totals 15 residues. Germline trimming cut 5 bases from V and 8 bases from J; bases unmatched to any gene: 11. The CDR3 loop is CASSEISGSLYEQFF. The DNA of the CDR3 is TGTGCCAGCAGCGAAATAAGCGGGAGTCTGTATGAGCAGTTCTTC.

The chain links TRBV25-1 to TRBJ2-2; 7 positions agree with TRBD1. With 2 bases clipped from V and 5 bases from J, the junction kept 8 bases outside the gene matches. This CDR3 region has 16 residues. Germline-derived CDR1 and CDR2 are MGHDK and SYGVNS. CDR3 region: CASSEIRKGATGELFF. The CDR3 DNA is TGTGCCAGCAGTGAAATCAGAAAGGGGGCGACCGGGGAGCTGTTTTTT.

The chain carries TRBV4-2 and TRBJ1-6; D uncertain. Trimming stripped 0 bases from V and 11 bases from J, with 11 bases between. This CDR3 has 14 amino acids. Germline loops: CDR1 LGHNA, CDR2 YNFKEQ. DNA for the CDR3: TGTGCCAGCAGCCAAGAAAACGGGATGACACCCCTCCACTTT. Its protein is CASSQENGMTPLHF.

This chain joins TRBV2 and TRBJ1-1; no reliable D call. CDR3 length equals 16 residues. Between the trimmed V and J ends, which lost 2 bases and 7 bases, there was a span of 20 bases. Germline V lookup: CDR1 SNHLY, CDR2 FYNNEI. The CDR3 is CASSEIARARSSEAFF. The CDR3 coding sequence is TGTGCCAGCAGTGAAATAGCGAGGGCGCGGTCGAGTGAAGCTTTCTTT.